A single sample gave rise to the 24 T cell receptor beta chains below, sequenced in a study of blood T cell repertoires in COVID-19. Generated by immunoSEQ multiplex PCR, the TCRdb table keeps only in-frame clones and is missing some. This table has about 350,000 clones, roughly 90% appearing once. The sequencing sample was made of PBMCs or T cells enriched from blood (not recorded which). The receptor source for this set is a woman in her 30s who had recovered from COVID-19.

This clone was seen once. The V gene is TRBV28, the J gene TRBJ2-3, with TRBD1 matching 7 bases. With V trimmed by 6 bases and J by 0 bases, 12 bases remained unmatched. The germline V gene has CDR1 MDHEN and CDR2 SYDVKM. The CDR3 contains 17 residues. The CDR3 DNA reads TGTGCCAGCAGCCATCCCTTTCAGGGGGTAAGCACAGATACGCAGTATTTT. Protein product: CASSHPFQGVSTDTQYF.

The chain is built from TRBV10-2 and TRBJ2-7, with D maybe TRBD1 (5 bases). This CDR3 spans 13 amino acids. Trimming took 3 bases from V and 1 from J, leaving 7 bases between them. Germline V gene lookup returns CDR1 WSHSY and CDR2 SAAADI. CDR3 loop: CASSDRVSYEQYF. For the CDR3, the DNA is TGCGCCAGCAGTGACAGGGTATCCTACGAGCAGTACTTC.

The chain carries TRBV9 and TRBJ1-2; D gene uncertain. The CDR3 consists of 13 residues. Germline V lookup: CDR1 SGDLS, CDR2 YYNGEE. V lost 3 bases, J lost 8 bases, and 14 bases lay in between. The CDR3 DNA reads TGTGCCAGCAGCGCGGCTGTCCGAGGCGGCTACACCTTC. It yields the protein CASSAAVRGGYTF.

V gene TRBV9 combines with J gene TRBJ2-3; D perhaps matches TRBD2 (5 bases). Germline-derived CDR1 and CDR2 are SGDLS and YYNGEE. V was trimmed by 0 bases and J by 2 bases, leaving 10 bases between them. The CDR3 length is 15 residues. CDR3 region: CASSVAADYTDTQYF. As DNA, the CDR3 is TGTGCCAGCAGCGTAGCGGCAGACTACACAGATACGCAGTATTTT.

This clone was recorded once. The J gene is TRBJ1-2, the V gene TRBV5-6; D is uncertain. This CDR3 is built from 12 residues. V was cut by 1 base and J by 5 bases, with 6 bases left in between. Germline lookup yields CDR1 SGHDT and CDR2 YYEEEE. The CDR3 DNA sequence: TGTGCCAGCAGCTTGTCCGGGTATGGCTACACCTTC. This sequence encodes CASSLSGYGYTF.

The V gene is TRBV5-1, the J gene TRBJ2-1; the match to TRBD2 covers 7 bases. The V gene end was trimmed by 4 bases and the J gene end by 3 bases; junction bases not matched to a gene: 10. Germline-derived CDR1 and CDR2 are SGHRS and YFSETQ. The CDR3 runs 16 residues. The CDR3 sequence: CASSQTAGLSYNEQFF. The CDR3 nucleotides read TGCGCCAGCAGCCAGACAGCGGGGTTAAGCTACAATGAGCAGTTCTTC.

CDR3 region: CASSLGTGLSYNSPLHF. CDR3 bases: TGTGCCAGCAGTTTAGGGACAGGGCTTTCCTATAATTCACCCCTCCACTTT. The chain joins TRBV27 to TRBJ1-6; the match to TRBD1 covers 9 bases. The CDR3 is 17 residues long. J was trimmed by 1 base and V by 2 bases; bases with no gene match: 3. CDR1 and CDR2 from the germline V gene are MNHEY and SMNVEV (reference sequence).

The chain employs TRBV11-2 and TRBJ2-1, with TRBD1 as a possible D gene (6 bases). This CDR3 is built from 15 residues. Trimming pared 5 bases from V and 7 bases from J, leaving 18 bases between. The V gene's germline CDR1 is SGHAT and CDR2 FQNNGV. CDR3 sequence reads: CASSRSQGSINEQFF. CDR3 nucleotides: TGTGCCAGCAGCAGAAGCCAGGGGTCAATAAATGAGCAGTTCTTC.

The chain links TRBV3-1 (or the pseudogene TRBV3-2) to TRBJ2-2, with 15 bases matching TRBD2. This CDR3 comprises 19 residues. The germline gives CDR1 LGHDT, CDR2 YNNKEL (reference sequence). Trimming at V came to 3 bases and at J to 4 bases, leaving 9 bases not matched to a gene. Written as DNA, the CDR3 is TGTGCCAGCAGCCACCACGGACTAGCGGGGGGGCGGAGCACCGGGGAGCTGTTTTTT. Its translation: CASSHHGLAGGRSTGELFF.

This clone was counted only a few times. The genes are TRBV4-1 and TRBJ2-1; 14 bases fit TRBD2. The germline V gene has CDR1 MGHRA and CDR2 YSYEKL. Trimming removed 4 bases from V and 1 base from J; junction bases left unmatched: 9. CDR3 length equals 19 residues. The CDR3 coding sequence is TGCGCCAGCAGCCCTACCTGGACTAGCGGGGGGACGTCCTACAATGAGCAGTTCTTC. It codes for CASSPTWTSGGTSYNEQFF.

With respect to this clone: This CDR3 is also generated by other DNA sequences in the sample. The chain employs TRBV7-2 and TRBJ2-5, with D possibly being TRBD2 (5 bases). Germline-derived CDR1 and CDR2 are SGHTA and FQGNSA. The CDR3 contains 15 residues. V dropped 5 bases and J dropped 1 base, with 14 bases sitting between them. The CDR3, as DNA: TGTGCCAGCAGCGCCAGAAGGGAGCCCCAAGAGACCCAGTACTTC. Translation: CASSARREPQETQYF.

The genes are TRBV5-8 and TRBJ1-2, with D hard to call. Trimming stripped 1 base from V and 4 bases from J, with 8 bases between. Germline V lookup: CDR1 SGHTS, CDR2 YDEGEE. This CDR3 is built from 13 residues. CDR3 nucleotides: TGTGCCAGCAGCTTGTGGGAGTTCTATGGCTACACCTTC. Translated, it gives CASSLWEFYGYTF. Drawing the rest from reference TRBV5-8 and TRBJ1-2, the complete variable domain is EAGVTQSPTHLIKTRGQQATLRCSPISGHTSVYWYQQALGLGLQFLLWYDEGEERNRGNFPPRFSGRQFPNYSSELNVNALELEDSALYLCASSLWEFYGYTFGSGTRLTVV.

This chain joins TRBV5-8 and TRBJ1-2; D not resolved. V shed 4 bases and J shed 4 bases, with 11 bases lying between them. Germline values: CDR1 SGHTS, CDR2 YDEGEE. The CDR3 extends over 13 amino acids. In nucleotides, the CDR3 is TGTGCCAGCAGCGATGGGCTTCTCTATGGCTACACCTTC. As protein: CASSDGLLYGYTF.

The chain couples TRBV6-5 to TRBJ2-3; 7 positions match TRBD1. The J segment lost 2 bases and the V segment lost 8 bases, leaving 7 bases of the junction unmatched. Germline CDR1 reads MNHEY; CDR2 reads SVGAGI. The CDR3 is 14 residues long. The CDR3 reads CASGWDRPTDTQYF. The CDR3, as DNA: TGTGCCAGCGGATGGGACAGACCCACAGATACGCAGTATTTT.

V usage is TRBV27 and J usage is TRBJ2-2; TRBD1 aligns across 9 bases. Trimming removed 5 bases from V and 8 bases from J; junction bases left unmatched: 15. CDR3 size: 17 residues. Germline values: CDR1 MNHEY, CDR2 SMNVEV (reference sequence). In DNA form, the CDR3 reads TGTGCCAGCAGTGAGGGGGCCGGGACAGGGTTATGGGGGGAGCTGTTTTTT. Translating it yields CASSEGAGTGLWGELFF.

This chain connects TRBV5-4 to TRBJ2-1; TRBD2 agrees at 11 bases. This CDR3 contains 16 residues. Germline-derived CDR1 and CDR2 are SGHNT and YYREEE (reference sequence). V trimming: 5 bases; J trimming: 7 bases; junction bases outside the gene matches: 11. For the CDR3, the DNA is TGTGCCAGCAGTTCAGAACTAGCGGGAGTGTCAAATGAGCAGTTCTTC. As protein: CASSSELAGVSNEQFF.

V and J are TRBV11-1 and TRBJ2-3, with D perhaps matching TRBD1 (5 bases). The CDR3 loop spans 15 amino acids. In germline, CDR1 is SGHAT, CDR2 FQDESV (reference sequence). V was clipped by 3 bases and J by 5 bases, with 15 bases between them. As DNA, the CDR3 is TGTGCCAGCAGCTTTCCCCAGGGCTCGCTAGATACGCAGTATTTT. This encodes CASSFPQGSLDTQYF.

This clone was detected a few times. The chain combines TRBV28 with TRBJ2-2; 7 nucleotides align to TRBD1. With 5 bases clipped from V and 4 bases from J, the junction kept 4 bases outside the gene matches. Looked up from germline, CDR1 is MDHEN and CDR2 is SYDVKM. The CDR3 is made up of 14 amino acids. CDR3 sequence (DNA): TGTGCCAGCAGTCCAGGGACAGCCACCGGGGAGCTGTTTTTT. Translating it yields CASSPGTATGELFF. The entire variable domain, with the rest obtained from reference TRBV28 and TRBJ2-2, is as follows: DVKVTQSSRYLVKRTGEKVFLECVQDMDHENMFWYRQDPGLGLRLIYFSYDVKMKEKGDIPEGYSVSREKKERFSLILESASTNQTSMYLCASSPGTATGELFFGEGSRLTVL.

This chain links TRBV5-1 with TRBJ2-5, with TRBD1 as a possible D gene (5 bases). The germline V gene has CDR1 SGHRS and CDR2 YFSETQ. The CDR3 loop spans 14 amino acids. Trimming stripped 0 bases from V and 4 bases from J, with 10 bases between. CDR3 amino acids: CASSLVGAGETQYF. CDR3 nucleotide sequence: TGCGCCAGCAGCTTGGTAGGGGCAGGAGAGACCCAGTACTTC.

This chain links TRBV9 with TRBJ2-3; possible D gene TRBD2, 5 bases. The CDR3 has 16 residues. Germline V gene data show CDR1 as SGDLS and CDR2 as YYNGEE. Trimming removed 0 bases from V and 0 bases from J, with 11 bases in between. CDR3 nucleotide sequence: TGTGCCAGCAGCGTAGGGAGCGGTTCTAGCACAGATACGCAGTATTTT. Amino acids: CASSVGSGSSTDTQYF. The whole variable domain, remainder taken from reference TRBV9 and TRBJ2-3, is DSGVTQTPKHLITATGQRVTLRCSPRSGDLSVYWYQQSLDQGLQFLIQYYNGEERAKGNILERFSAQQFPDLHSELNLSSLELGDSALYFCASSVGSGSSTDTQYFGPGTRLTVL.

The count of this clone is one. This chain links TRBV10-3 with TRBJ1-5; D is unresolved. The germline gives CDR1 ENHRY, CDR2 SYGVKD. V was shortened by 4 bases and J by 0 bases, with 7 bases between the two germline ends. The CDR3 is made up of 14 amino acids. CDR3 coding DNA: TGTGCCATCAGTGTATCCGGTAGCAATCAGCCCCAGCATTTT. This translates into CAISVSGSNQPQHF.

The chain combines TRBV5-1 with TRBJ1-6; D possibly corresponds to TRBD1 (6 bases). From germline, CDR1 is SGHRS and CDR2 YFSETQ. The CDR3 has 15 residues. Trimming pared 2 bases from V and 5 bases from J, leaving 11 bases between. DNA for the CDR3: TGCGCCAGCAGCTTTGAAGGGGGAAATAATTCACCCCTCCACTTT. This sequence encodes CASSFEGGNNSPLHF. Drawing the rest from reference TRBV5-1 and TRBJ1-6, the complete variable domain is KAGVTQTPRYLIKTRGQQVTLSCSPISGHRSVSWYQQTPGQGLQFLFEYFSETQRNKGNFPGRFSGRQFSNSRSEMNVSTLELGDSALYLCASSFEGGNNSPLHFGNGTRLTVT.

The chain links TRBV7-8 to TRBJ2-1; 13 bases map to TRBD2. This CDR3 spans 16 amino acids. The V gene end was trimmed by 5 bases and the J gene end by 4 bases; junction bases not matched to a gene: 5. The germline CDR1 and CDR2 sequences are SGHVS and FQNEAQ. The CDR3 region is CASSQGTSGTYNEQFF. As DNA, the CDR3 is TGTGCCAGCAGCCAGGGGACTAGCGGGACTTACAATGAGCAGTTCTTC.

CDR3 coding DNA: TGCGCCAGCAGCTTCACAGGGGGGCCGGGGGAAGCTTTCTTT. Translating it yields CASSFTGGPGEAFF. V is TRBV5-1 and J is TRBJ1-1, with 8 bases matching TRBD1. Unmatched junction bases numbered 8, after V lost 2 bases and J lost 8 bases. In germline, CDR1 is SGHRS, CDR2 YFSETQ. This CDR3 spans 14 amino acids.